The 14 T cell receptor beta chains below come from one sample, sequenced in a study of cytomegalovirus exposure and HLA in healthy donors (dated by TCRdb to 2017 to 2019). Libraries were constructed by the immunoSEQ multiplex PCR assay. For the multiplex PCR, a mixture combining 60 forward primers for TCR Vbeta segments and 13 reverse primers for TCR Jbeta segments was used. Imported from immuneACCESS, the table was reduced by TCRdb to in-frame sequences with V and J called. These copies leave out some clones; in studies compared against another copy, an unresolved V gene accounts for under half, and the cause of the remainder is not known. The sample table contains roughly 120,000 clones; only one count was recorded for about four fifths of them. The ten largest clones capture around 5% of the sample. Sequences were obtained from PBMCs. These receptors came from a man between 25 and 39 years old in good health and CMV-seronegative.

This clone came up once. CDR3 sequence: CASTPLTANNQPQHF. Written as DNA, the CDR3 is TGTGCCAGCACCCCTCTGACAGCGAACAATCAGCCCCAGCATTTT. This sequence joins TRBV6-1 and TRBJ1-5; possibly TRBD1 for D (5 bases). This CDR3 has 15 amino acids. Germline values: CDR1 MNHNS, CDR2 SASEGT. Trimming took off 7 bases at V and 3 bases at J, with 16 bases between the two ends.

The chain carries TRBV30 and TRBJ2-7; 10 bases are a match to TRBD2. This CDR3 spans 13 amino acids. From germline, CDR1 is GTSNPN and CDR2 SVGIG (reference sequence). V lost 3 bases and J lost 3; bases outside the gene matches: 2. This CDR3 is CAWSRLAGYEQYF. The CDR3 DNA reads TGTGCCTGGAGCAGACTAGCGGGCTACGAGCAGTACTTC. The full variable domain, with the rest looked up from reference TRBV30 and TRBJ2-7, is SQTIHQWPATLVQPVGSPLSLECTVEGTSNPNLYWYRQAAGRGLQLLFYSVGIGQISSEVPQNLSASRPQDRQFILSSKKLLLSDSGFYLCAWSRLAGYEQYFGPGTRLTVT.

The rearrangement joins TRBV10-3 to TRBJ2-6, with TRBD1 identical over 8 bases. Germline assignment: CDR1 ENHRY and CDR2 SYGVKD. The CDR3 sequence is 18 residues long. V was pared by 4 bases and J by 0 bases, with 8 bases of the junction left unmatched. The CDR3, as DNA: TGTGCCATCAGTGCAACACCGGGACAGGACTCTGGGGCCAACGTCCTGACTTTC. This sequence encodes CAISATPGQDSGANVLTF.

The chain is built from TRBV28 and TRBJ1-2, with a weak D call TRBD1 (5 bases). This CDR3 is built from 15 residues. Germline V lookup: CDR1 MDHEN, CDR2 SYDVKM. Trimming cost V 6 bases and J 5 bases, with 19 bases left between them. The CDR3 protein is CASSPVGRSRYGYTF. CDR3 nucleotide sequence: TGTGCCAGCAGCCCCGTGGGGCGGTCAAGGTATGGCTACACCTTC.

V usage is TRBV29-1 and J usage is TRBJ2-7, with a tentative D call TRBD2 (5 bases). In germline, CDR1 is SQVTM, CDR2 ANQGSEA. With 6 bases removed from V and 2 bases from J, the gap between germline ends came to 14 bases. CDR3 length: 13 residues. The CDR3 DNA is TGCAGCGTAGCAGACTATTCCCCCTACGAGCAGTACTTC. It specifies CSVADYSPYEQYF.

CDR3 bases: TGTGCCAGCTGTCCACGGGGGACTACTAATGAAAAACTGTTTTTT. Its translation: CASCPRGTTNEKLFF. The chain couples TRBV25-1 to TRBJ1-4; TRBD1 is a possible D gene (5 bases). CDR3 length equals 15 residues. The germline gives CDR1 MGHDK, CDR2 SYGVNS. Trimming removed 8 bases at V and 2 bases at J, with 15 bases between.

This sequence joins TRBV4-1 and TRBJ1-3, with D possibly being TRBD1 (6 bases). With 5 bases removed from V and 2 bases from J, the gap between germline ends came to 19 bases. The CDR3 is made up of 17 amino acids. The V gene's germline CDR1 is MGHRA and CDR2 YSYEKL. The CDR3 nucleotides are TGCGCCAGCAGCTATAAAGTTCCCGGGACACCTGGAAACACCATATATTTT. Its protein product is CASSYKVPGTPGNTIYF.

The V and J genes are TRBV19 and TRBJ1-6; 10 nucleotides match TRBD1. The CDR3 is 14 residues long. From germline, CDR1 is LNHDA and CDR2 SQIVND (reference sequence). V shed 5 bases, J shed 10 bases, and the junction held 5 bases outside the gene matches. CDR3 coding DNA: TGTGCCAGTAGTCCAGACAGGGGGCCGTCACCCCTCCACTTT. As protein: CASSPDRGPSPLHF.

This rearrangement joins TRBV7-6 to TRBJ2-7; D is possibly TRBD2 (5 bases). The CDR3 runs to 14 residues. V was pared by 5 bases and J by 5 bases, with 16 bases between. Germline assignment: CDR1 SGHVS and CDR2 FNYEAQ. The CDR3 is CASSRGGPRHEQYF. The CDR3 nucleotides are TGTGCCAGCAGCCGCGGCGGGCCCCGGCACGAGCAGTACTTC. The full variable domain, in which reference TRBV7-6 and TRBJ2-7 provide the parts outside the CDR3, is GAGVSQSPRYKVTKRGQDVALRCDPISGHVSLYWYRQALGQGPEFLTYFNYEAQQDKSGLPNDRFSAERPEGSISTLTIQRTEQRDSAMYRCASSRGGPRHEQYFGPGTRLTVT.

The chain combines TRBV6-1 with TRBJ1-1; no definite D call. Germline V gives CDR1 MNHNS, CDR2 SASEGT. The CDR3 has 15 amino acids. V dropped 6 bases and J dropped 7 bases, with 21 bases sitting between them. This chain's CDR3 is CASSPIWQVEGEAFF. CDR3 bases: TGTGCCAGCAGCCCGATTTGGCAGGTCGAAGGTGAAGCTTTCTTT.

The chain recombines TRBV4-3 with TRBJ2-7, with a tentative D call TRBD2 (6 bases). From germline, CDR1 is LGHNA and CDR2 YSLEER. There are 15 residues in the CDR3. V gave up 4 bases and J gave up 5 bases, with 18 bases separating them. The CDR3 loop reads CASSRGDRSADEQYF. The CDR3 bases are TGCGCCAGCAGCCGCGGGGACCGCTCGGCCGACGAGCAGTACTTC.

The chain recombines TRBV5-7 with TRBJ1-2, with D unresolved. TRBV5-7 is an ORF for which the function is uncertain. Trimming pared 7 bases from V and 1 base from J, leaving 11 bases between. This CDR3 comprises 13 residues. As DNA, the CDR3 is TGTGCCAGCCCCCAAGAGTTTAACTATGGCTACACCTTC. Translated, it gives CASPQEFNYGYTF.

CDR3 in DNA: TGTGCCCCTTCTCAGCGGGTCAGAAAGACCCAGTACTTC. Its protein product is CAPSQRVRKTQYF. The V and J genes are TRBV25-1 and TRBJ2-5; TRBD2 is a possible D gene (6 bases). This CDR3 comprises 13 residues. V lost 11 bases and J lost 6, with 19 bases in between. The germline V gene encodes CDR1 MGHDK and CDR2 SYGVNS.

This CDR3 reads CASMNLAGKGGELFF. The CDR3 DNA is TGCGCCAGCATGAACTTGGCGGGTAAAGGCGGGGAGCTGTTTTTT. This rearrangement joins TRBV5-1 to TRBJ2-2; a possible D gene is TRBD2 (5 bases). The length of the CDR3 is 15 residues. From germline, CDR1 is SGHRS and CDR2 YFSETQ. Trimming took 6 bases from V and 7 from J, leaving 19 bases between them.